This TCR beta chain is drawn from a study of OX40 agonist ivuxolimab in advanced cancers. Turning to the study itself: One hepatocellular carcinoma and a couple of cutaneous melanoma patients partially responded. Findings and caveats of the study: The CD4+ and CD8+ T cells in the blood had expanded clonally by week 6 at 0.1 to 3.0 mg/kg. Low clonal expansion, among the lowest seen, marked partial responders at 0.1-3.0 mg/kg.

On this clone: The antigen remains unidentified.

Profiling relied on immunoSEQ multiplex PCR, and the TCRdb table lists in-frame clones only, not all of them. Counted here are some 85,000 clones, about 91% occurring once; the ten biggest clones make up about 2.3%. The germline V gene has CDR1 MNHEY and CDR2 SVGAGI. V lost 3 bases and J 7 bases, leaving 7 bases between the germline ends. CDR3 length: 11 amino acids. Sampled blood was obtained at baseline, cycle 4 day 1, and cycle 7 day 1. The sequencing here drew on CD4+ or CD8+ T cells sorted from blood, taken in a trial of the OX40 agonist ivuxolimab. This chain connects TRBV6-5 to TRBJ2-7, with no clear D. The TCR sequence derives from an adult with an advanced solid tumor such as melanoma, head and neck, liver or kidney cancer. CDR3 in amino acids: CASSYTREQYF. The DNA of the CDR3 is TGTGCCAGCAGTTATACGCGAGAGCAGTACTTC.